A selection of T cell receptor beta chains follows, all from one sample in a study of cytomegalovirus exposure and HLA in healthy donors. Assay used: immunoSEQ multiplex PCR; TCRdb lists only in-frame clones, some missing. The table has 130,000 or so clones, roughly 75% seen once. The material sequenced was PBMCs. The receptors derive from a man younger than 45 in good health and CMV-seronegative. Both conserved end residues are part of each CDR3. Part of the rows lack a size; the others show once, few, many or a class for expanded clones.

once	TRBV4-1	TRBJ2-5	CASSQPIAGANQETQYF
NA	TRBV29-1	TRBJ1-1	CSGRTGATEAFF
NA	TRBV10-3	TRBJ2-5	CAISARLAGETNQETQYF
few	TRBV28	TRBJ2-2	CASSYPGLAGPGELFF
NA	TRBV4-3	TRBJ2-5	CASSQESPDREETQYF
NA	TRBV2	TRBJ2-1	CASKIVRGLNEQFF
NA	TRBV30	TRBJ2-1	CASLGGVGNEQFF
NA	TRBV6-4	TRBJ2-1	CASSDYGSEGEQFF
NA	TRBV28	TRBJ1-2	CASSLGDRAYGYTF
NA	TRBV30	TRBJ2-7	CAWSGGDSYEQYF
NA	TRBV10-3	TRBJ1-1	CAISETGQNTEAFF
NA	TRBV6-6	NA	CASRDPTGPPYEQYF
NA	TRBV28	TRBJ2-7	CASSSPGLAGVREQYF
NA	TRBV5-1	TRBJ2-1	CASSLVGGNEQFF
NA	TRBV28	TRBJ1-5	CASSTRGPQHF
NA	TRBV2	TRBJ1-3	CASMADRESGNTIYF
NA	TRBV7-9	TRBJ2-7	CASSPGGAEQYF
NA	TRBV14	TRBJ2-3	CASSQDSNTDTQYF
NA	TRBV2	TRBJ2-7	CASSEASGAMYEQYF
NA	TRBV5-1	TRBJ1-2	CASSLGQGERLGYTF
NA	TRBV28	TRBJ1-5	CASSLPTVKWDQPQHF
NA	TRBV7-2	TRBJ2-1	CASSPRGLSHNEQFF
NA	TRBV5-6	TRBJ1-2	CASSPGQAYGYTF
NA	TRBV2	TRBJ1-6	CASSEARFQGPDSPLHF
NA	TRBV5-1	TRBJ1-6	CASREGSANSPLHF
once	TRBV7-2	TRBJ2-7	CASSPHWLKGRERYEQYF
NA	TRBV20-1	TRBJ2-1	CSARDDNEQFF
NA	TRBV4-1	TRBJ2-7	CASSQGAVAGTYEQYF
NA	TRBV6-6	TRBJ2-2	CASSAGPASGMLFF
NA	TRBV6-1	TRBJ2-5	CASSVNRGLGETQYF
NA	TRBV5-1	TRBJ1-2	CASSITGGTDGYTF
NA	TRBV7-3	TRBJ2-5	CASSVSGSETQYF
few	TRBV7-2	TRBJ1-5	CASSLGVNQPQHF
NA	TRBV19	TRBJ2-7	CASYAFSEQYF
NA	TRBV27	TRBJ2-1	CASSLLGGTHSYNEQFF
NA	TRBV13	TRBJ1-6	CASSLRGDDNSPLHF
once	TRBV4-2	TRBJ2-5	CASSQGADSGGQETQYF
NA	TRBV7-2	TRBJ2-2	CASSRDRNTGELFF
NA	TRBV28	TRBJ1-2	CASSTRTEFYGYTF
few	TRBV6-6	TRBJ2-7	CASSRGQGYSYEQYF
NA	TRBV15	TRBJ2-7	CATSRYEGTGIYEQYF
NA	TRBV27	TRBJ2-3	CASSSPGLAGSEYF
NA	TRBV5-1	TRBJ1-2	CASSSDRFDGYTF
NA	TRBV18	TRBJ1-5	CASSPGQAANQPQHF
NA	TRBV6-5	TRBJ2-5	CASSMAVQETQYF
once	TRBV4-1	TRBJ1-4	CASSQVPGLWEKLFF
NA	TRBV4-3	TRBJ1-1	CASSQEGGARAEAFF
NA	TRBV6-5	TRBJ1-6	CASTRAQTYNSPLHF